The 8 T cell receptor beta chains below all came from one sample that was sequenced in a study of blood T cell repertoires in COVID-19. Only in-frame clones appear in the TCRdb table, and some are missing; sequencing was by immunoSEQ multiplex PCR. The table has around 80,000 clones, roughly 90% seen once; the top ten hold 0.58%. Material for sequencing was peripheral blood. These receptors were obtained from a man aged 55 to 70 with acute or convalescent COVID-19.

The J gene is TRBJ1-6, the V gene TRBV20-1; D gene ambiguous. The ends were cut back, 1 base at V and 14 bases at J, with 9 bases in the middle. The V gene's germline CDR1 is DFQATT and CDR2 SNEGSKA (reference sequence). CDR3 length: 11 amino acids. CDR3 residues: CSARAPTALHF. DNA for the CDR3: TGCAGTGCTAGAGCCCCCACGGCCCTCCACTTT.

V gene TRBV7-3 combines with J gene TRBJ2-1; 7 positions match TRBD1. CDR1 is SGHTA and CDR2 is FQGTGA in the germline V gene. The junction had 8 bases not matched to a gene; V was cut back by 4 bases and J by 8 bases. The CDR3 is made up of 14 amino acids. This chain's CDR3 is CASSSNRGDDEQFF. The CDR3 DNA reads TGTGCCAGCAGCTCCAACAGGGGAGACGATGAGCAGTTCTTC.

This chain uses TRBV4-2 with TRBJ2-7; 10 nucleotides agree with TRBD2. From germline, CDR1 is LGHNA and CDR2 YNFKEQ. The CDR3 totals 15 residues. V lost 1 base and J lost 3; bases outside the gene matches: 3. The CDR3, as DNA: TGTGCCAGCAGCCAAGGACCTAGCGGGAGCTACGAGCAGTACTTC. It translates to CASSQGPSGSYEQYF.

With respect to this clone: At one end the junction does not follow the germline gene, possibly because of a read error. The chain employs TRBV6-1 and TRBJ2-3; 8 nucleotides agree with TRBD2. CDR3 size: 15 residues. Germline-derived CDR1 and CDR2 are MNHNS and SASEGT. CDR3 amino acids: CASSQAGVNTDTQYF. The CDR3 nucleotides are TGTGCCAGCAGTCAAGCGGGAGTGAACACAGATACGCAGTATTTT.

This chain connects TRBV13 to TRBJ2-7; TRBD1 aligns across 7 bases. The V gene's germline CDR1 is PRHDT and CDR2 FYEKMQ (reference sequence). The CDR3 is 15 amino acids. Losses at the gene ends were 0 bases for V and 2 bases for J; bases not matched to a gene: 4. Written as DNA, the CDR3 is TGTGCCAGCAGCTTAGGTCGAGGGGGCACCTACGAGCAGTACTTC. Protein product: CASSLGRGGTYEQYF.

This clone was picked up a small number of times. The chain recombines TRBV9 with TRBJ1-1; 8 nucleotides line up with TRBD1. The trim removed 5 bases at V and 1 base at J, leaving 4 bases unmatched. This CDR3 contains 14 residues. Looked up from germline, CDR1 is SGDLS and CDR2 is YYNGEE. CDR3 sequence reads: CASSGQGSNTEAFF. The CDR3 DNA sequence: TGTGCCAGCAGTGGACAGGGTTCGAACACTGAAGCTTTCTTT.

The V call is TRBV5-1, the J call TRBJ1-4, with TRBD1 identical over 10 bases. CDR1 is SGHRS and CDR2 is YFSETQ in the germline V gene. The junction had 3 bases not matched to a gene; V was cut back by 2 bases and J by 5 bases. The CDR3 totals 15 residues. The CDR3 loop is CASSFQGQGNEKLFF. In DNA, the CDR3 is TGCGCCAGCAGCTTTCAGGGACAGGGGAATGAAAAACTGTTTTTT.

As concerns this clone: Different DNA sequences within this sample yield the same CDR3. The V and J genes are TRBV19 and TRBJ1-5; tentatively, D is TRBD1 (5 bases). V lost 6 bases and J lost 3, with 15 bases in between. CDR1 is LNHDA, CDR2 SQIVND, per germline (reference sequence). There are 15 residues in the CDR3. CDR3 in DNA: TGTGCCAGTAGCCCGCCCGGGACTCCCAATCAGCCCCAGCATTTT. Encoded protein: CASSPPGTPNQPQHF.